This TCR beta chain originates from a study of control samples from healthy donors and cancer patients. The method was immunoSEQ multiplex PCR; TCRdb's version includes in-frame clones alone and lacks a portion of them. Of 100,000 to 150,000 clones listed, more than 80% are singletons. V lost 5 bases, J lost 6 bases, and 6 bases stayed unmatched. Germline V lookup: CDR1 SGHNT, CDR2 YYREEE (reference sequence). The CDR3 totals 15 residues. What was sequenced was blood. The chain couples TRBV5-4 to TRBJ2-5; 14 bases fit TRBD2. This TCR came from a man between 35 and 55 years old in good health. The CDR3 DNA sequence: TGTGCCAGCAGTGCGGGGACTAGCGGGGGAAAGACCCAGTACTTC. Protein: CASSAGTSGGKTQYF. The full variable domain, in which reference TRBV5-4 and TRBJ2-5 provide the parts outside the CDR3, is ETGVTQSPTHLIKTRGQQVTLRCSSQSGHNTVSWYQQALGQGPQFIFQYYREEENGRGNFPPRFSGLQFPNYSSELNVNALELDDSALYLCASSAGTSGGKTQYFGPGTRLLVL.